A selection of T cell receptor beta chains follows, all from one sample in a study of cytomegalovirus exposure and HLA in healthy donors. TCRdb's table, derived via immunoSEQ multiplex PCR, lists solely in-frame clones and lacks some. The sample table includes tens of thousands of clones. The sequenced sample was PBMCs. All receptors derive from a man aged 35-49 years in good health and CMV-seropositive. Both conserved end residues are part of each CDR3. The order of the fields is J gene, V gene, D gene, CDR3 protein, CDR3 DNA. D genes are given only for firm matches.

j_call: TRBJ2-2; v_call: TRBV7-2; d_call: -; cdr3_aa: CASSLDRENTGELFF; cdr3_nt: TGTGCCAGCAGCTTAGACAGGGAGAACACCGGGGAGCTGTTTTTT
j_call: TRBJ2-2; v_call: TRBV7-9; d_call: -; cdr3_aa: CASSRTSINTGELFF; cdr3_nt: TGTGCCAGCAGTCGAACCTCTATTAACACCGGGGAGCTGTTTTTT
j_call: TRBJ2-3; v_call: TRBV9; d_call: -; cdr3_aa: CASSAVDTDTQYF; cdr3_nt: TGTGCCAGCAGCGCCGTAGACACAGATACGCAGTATTTT
j_call: TRBJ2-1; v_call: TRBV19; d_call: -; cdr3_aa: CASSIQYNEQFF; cdr3_nt: TGTGCCAGTAGTATACAGTACAATGAGCAGTTCTTC
j_call: TRBJ2-7; v_call: TRBV19; d_call: TRBD1; cdr3_aa: CASSPRDRGYYEQYF; cdr3_nt: TGTGCCAGTAGTCCCCGGGACAGGGGCTACTACGAGCAGTACTTC
j_call: TRBJ2-3; v_call: TRBV27; d_call: -; cdr3_aa: CASSLYLSTDTQYF; cdr3_nt: TGTGCCAGCAGTTTGTATCTATCCACAGATACGCAGTATTTT
j_call: TRBJ1-1; v_call: TRBV6-5; d_call: -; cdr3_aa: CASRANLGQNTEAFF; cdr3_nt: TGTGCCAGCAGGGCGAACCTCGGACAGAACACTGAAGCTTTCTTT
j_call: TRBJ1-3; v_call: TRBV18; d_call: -; cdr3_aa: CASSQTGNGNTIYF; cdr3_nt: TGTGCCAGCTCGCAAACAGGGAACGGAAACACCATATATTTT
j_call: TRBJ2-7; v_call: TRBV5-4; d_call: TRBD2; cdr3_aa: CASSGTSGTYEQYF; cdr3_nt: TGTGCCAGCAGCGGAACTAGCGGGACCTACGAGCAGTACTTC
j_call: TRBJ2-1; v_call: TRBV7-3; d_call: -; cdr3_aa: CASSLNEIAEQFF; cdr3_nt: TGTGCCAGCAGCTTAAACGAGATAGCCGAGCAGTTCTTC
j_call: TRBJ2-5; v_call: TRBV13; d_call: TRBD2; cdr3_aa: CASSPVAGDLIQTQYF; cdr3_nt: TGTGCCAGCAGCCCCGTAGCGGGAGACCTTATACAGACCCAGTACTTC
j_call: TRBJ2-5; v_call: TRBV7-8; d_call: -; cdr3_aa: CASSLVGGGRSQETQYF; cdr3_nt: TGTGCCAGCAGCTTAGTAGGGGGGGGCAGAAGCCAAGAGACCCAGTACTTC
j_call: TRBJ1-1; v_call: TRBV30; d_call: -; cdr3_aa: CAWSVSDTEAFF; cdr3_nt: TGTGCCTGGAGTGTGTCTGACACTGAAGCTTTCTTT
j_call: TRBJ2-7; v_call: TRBV2; d_call: TRBD2; cdr3_aa: CASSATGTREDHEQYF; cdr3_nt: TGTGCCAGCTCGGCAACAGGGACGCGGGAGGACCACGAGCAGTACTTC
j_call: TRBJ2-2; v_call: TRBV9; d_call: -; cdr3_aa: CASSVEGGTGELFF; cdr3_nt: TGTGCCAGCAGCGTAGAGGGAGGTACCGGGGAGCTGTTTTTT
j_call: TRBJ2-7; v_call: TRBV4-3; d_call: TRBD1; cdr3_aa: CASSQAPGQATYEQYF; cdr3_nt: TGCGCCAGCAGCCAGGCTCCGGGACAGGCGACCTACGAGCAGTACTTC
j_call: TRBJ2-5; v_call: TRBV6-5; d_call: TRBD1; cdr3_aa: CASSYSRTGGIQTQYF; cdr3_nt: TGTGCCAGCAGTTACTCCCGGACAGGGGGCATCCAGACCCAGTACTTC
j_call: TRBJ2-3; v_call: TRBV11-1; d_call: TRBD2; cdr3_aa: CASSPSGLAGGQYF; cdr3_nt: TGTGCCAGCAGTCCTTCGGGACTAGCGGGGGGGCAGTATTTT
j_call: TRBJ2-7; v_call: TRBV2; d_call: TRBD2; cdr3_aa: CASREGDLYEQYF; cdr3_nt: TGTGCCAGTCGGGAGGGGGATCTCTACGAGCAGTACTTC
j_call: TRBJ2-5; v_call: TRBV30; d_call: -; cdr3_aa: CAWNRDGGETQYF; cdr3_nt: TGTGCCTGGAATAGGGATGGAGGTGAGACCCAGTACTTC
j_call: TRBJ1-5; v_call: TRBV6-1; d_call: -; cdr3_aa: CASSPGGGVYQPQHF; cdr3_nt: TGTGCCAGCAGCCCAGGAGGGGGGGTGTATCAGCCCCAGCATTTT
j_call: TRBJ2-5; v_call: TRBV6-5; d_call: TRBD2; cdr3_aa: CASSSVSGREETQYF; cdr3_nt: TGTGCCAGCAGTTCCGTGAGCGGGAGAGAGGAGACCCAGTACTTC
j_call: TRBJ2-7; v_call: TRBV4-1; d_call: -; cdr3_aa: CASSQERNKNYEQYF; cdr3_nt: TGCGCCAGCAGCCAAGAGAGAAACAAGAACTACGAGCAGTACTTC
j_call: TRBJ2-7; v_call: TRBV5-6; d_call: TRBD1; cdr3_aa: CASLRQGASEQYF; cdr3_nt: TGTGCCAGCCTCCGACAGGGGGCTTCGGAGCAGTACTTC
j_call: TRBJ2-5; v_call: TRBV9; d_call: -; cdr3_aa: CASSVQPSRETQYF; cdr3_nt: TGTGCCAGCAGCGTGCAGCCATCTAGAGAGACCCAGTACTTC
j_call: TRBJ1-6; v_call: TRBV7-2; d_call: -; cdr3_aa: CASSSGNSPLHF; cdr3_nt: TGTGCCAGCAGTTCGGGAAATTCACCCCTCCACTTT
j_call: TRBJ1-2; v_call: TRBV4-3; d_call: TRBD1; cdr3_aa: CASSPGQGVSGYTF; cdr3_nt: TGCGCCAGCAGCCCGGGACAGGGGGTTTCTGGCTACACCTTC
j_call: TRBJ2-3; v_call: TRBV4-2; d_call: TRBD2; cdr3_aa: CASSQDRKAGVLLITDTQYF; cdr3_nt: TGTGCCAGCAGCCAAGATCGAAAAGCGGGGGTACTTCTGATCACAGATACGCAGTATTTT
j_call: TRBJ2-5; v_call: TRBV9; d_call: TRBD1; cdr3_aa: CASSPRGQGQETQYF; cdr3_nt: TGTGCCAGCAGCCCCAGGGGACAGGGCCAAGAGACCCAGTACTTC
j_call: TRBJ2-7; v_call: TRBV10-3; d_call: TRBD2; cdr3_aa: CAITPSRENSYEQYF; cdr3_nt: TGTGCCATCACCCCTTCGCGGGAGAACTCCTACGAGCAGTACTTC
j_call: TRBJ1-5; v_call: TRBV5-8; d_call: -; cdr3_aa: CASSSYGVNQPQHF; cdr3_nt: TGTGCCAGCAGCTCTTACGGTGTTAATCAGCCCCAGCATTTT
j_call: TRBJ2-1; v_call: TRBV5-1; d_call: -; cdr3_aa: CASSVGTDSYNEQFF; cdr3_nt: TGCGCCAGCAGCGTCGGGACTGACTCCTACAATGAGCAGTTCTTC
j_call: TRBJ1-5; v_call: TRBV27; d_call: -; cdr3_aa: CASSFAGGLNQPQHF; cdr3_nt: TGTGCCAGCAGTTTCGCCGGGGGACTCAATCAGCCCCAGCATTTT
j_call: TRBJ2-5; v_call: TRBV6-6; d_call: -; cdr3_aa: CASSDQGGNQETQYF; cdr3_nt: TGTGCCAGCTCTGACCAGGGTGGGAACCAAGAGACCCAGTACTTC
j_call: TRBJ1-4; v_call: TRBV29-1; d_call: -; cdr3_aa: CSARGSTNEKLFF; cdr3_nt: TGCAGCGCCCGGGGTTCAACTAATGAAAAACTGTTTTTT
j_call: TRBJ2-1; v_call: TRBV5-6; d_call: TRBD2; cdr3_aa: CASSLFEGGVDNEQFF; cdr3_nt: TGTGCCAGCAGCTTGTTCGAGGGAGGGGTTGACAATGAGCAGTTCTTC
j_call: TRBJ2-5; v_call: TRBV27; d_call: TRBD1; cdr3_aa: CASSPYPGTGEETQYF; cdr3_nt: TGTGCCAGCAGTCCCTACCCCGGGACAGGCGAAGAGACCCAGTACTTC
j_call: TRBJ1-1; v_call: TRBV16; d_call: TRBD1; cdr3_aa: CASSQQGAGSTEAFF; cdr3_nt: TGTGCCAGCAGCCAACAGGGGGCGGGAAGTACTGAAGCTTTCTTT
j_call: TRBJ2-7; v_call: TRBV19; d_call: TRBD1; cdr3_aa: CASSSRDRGYEQYF; cdr3_nt: TGTGCCAGTAGTTCCCGGGACAGGGGATACGAGCAGTACTTC
j_call: TRBJ1-4; v_call: TRBV27; d_call: -; cdr3_aa: CASRISGAGEKLFF; cdr3_nt: TGTGCCAGCAGAATATCTGGGGCTGGAGAAAAACTGTTTTTT
j_call: TRBJ2-7; v_call: TRBV11-2; d_call: TRBD1; cdr3_aa: CASSFQQGNYGQYF; cdr3_nt: TGTGCCAGCAGCTTTCAACAGGGGAACTACGGGCAGTACTTC
j_call: TRBJ1-1; v_call: TRBV5-1; d_call: TRBD1; cdr3_aa: CASSLQGAGEAFF; cdr3_nt: TGCGCCAGCAGCCTACAGGGGGCCGGTGAAGCTTTCTTT
j_call: TRBJ1-5; v_call: TRBV27; d_call: -; cdr3_aa: CASSRNRDGSQPQHF; cdr3_nt: TGTGCCAGCAGTAGAAACAGGGATGGAAGTCAGCCCCAGCATTTT
j_call: TRBJ2-7; v_call: TRBV5-1; d_call: TRBD1; cdr3_aa: CASSFSAGGGDEQYF; cdr3_nt: TGCGCCAGCAGCTTTTCGGCAGGGGGCGGCGACGAGCAGTACTTC
j_call: TRBJ1-5; v_call: TRBV5-5; d_call: -; cdr3_aa: CASSLTGLQPQHF; cdr3_nt: TGTGCCAGCAGCTTGACAGGTCTTCAGCCCCAGCATTTT
j_call: TRBJ2-7; v_call: TRBV7-9; d_call: TRBD2; cdr3_aa: CASSLSTSGRDEQYF; cdr3_nt: TGTGCCAGCAGCTTATCGACTAGCGGCAGGGACGAGCAGTACTTC
j_call: TRBJ2-3; v_call: TRBV13; d_call: -; cdr3_aa: CASSFWVGVAASQDTQYF; cdr3_nt: TGTGCCAGCAGCTTTTGGGTGGGGGTAGCGGCCTCGCAAGATACGCAGTATTTT
j_call: TRBJ2-2; v_call: TRBV19; d_call: TRBD1; cdr3_aa: CASSIAQGANTGELFF; cdr3_nt: TGTGCCAGTAGTATAGCACAGGGGGCGAACACCGGGGAGCTGTTTTTT
j_call: TRBJ2-2; v_call: TRBV19; d_call: TRBD1; cdr3_aa: CASTPFQGTGPGELFF; cdr3_nt: TGTGCCAGTACCCCATTCCAGGGGACAGGGCCCGGGGAGCTGTTTTTT
j_call: TRBJ2-1; v_call: TRBV6-6; d_call: -; cdr3_aa: CASSTQGNEQFF; cdr3_nt: TGTGCCAGCAGCACGCAGGGAAACGAGCAGTTCTTC
j_call: TRBJ2-2; v_call: TRBV10-3; d_call: -; cdr3_aa: CAISEDGSPGELFF; cdr3_nt: TGTGCCATCAGTGAGGACGGGAGCCCCGGGGAGCTGTTTTTT
j_call: TRBJ1-2; v_call: TRBV10-1; d_call: TRBD1; cdr3_aa: CASSWTGGFGYTF; cdr3_nt: TGCGCCAGCAGTTGGACAGGGGGCTTTGGCTACACCTTC
j_call: TRBJ2-7; v_call: TRBV9; d_call: TRBD1; cdr3_aa: CASSPPGQDNGEQYF; cdr3_nt: TGTGCCAGCAGCCCTCCGGGACAGGATAATGGGGAGCAGTACTTC
j_call: TRBJ2-3; v_call: TRBV7-2; d_call: -; cdr3_aa: CASRDSSDTQYF; cdr3_nt: TGTGCCAGCAGAGACTCAAGTGATACGCAGTATTTT
j_call: TRBJ2-5; v_call: TRBV28; d_call: -; cdr3_aa: CASSSGQQETQYF; cdr3_nt: TGTGCCAGCAGTTCGGGACAACAAGAGACCCAGTACTTC